The T cell receptor beta chain described here comes from a study of beta chain features in type 1 diabetes. General observations from the study: It was among patients, rather than healthy donors, that naive, central memory and Treg TCRB repertoires appeared more similar. Moderate yet significant TCRB CDR3 shortening was seen in Type 1 diabetes patients in all four CD4+ subsets.

Staining for CD45RO/CCR7/CD25/CD127/CD95/CD27 allowed sorting of CD4+ naive, central memory, regulatory and stem cell-like memory cells. Expressed TCRB transcripts were sequenced because the entire RNA isolate underwent reverse transcription. Assay used: immunoSEQ multiplex PCR; TCRdb lists only in-frame clones, some missing. Of about 640,000 clones listed, around an eighth are singletons. This clone was detected only a few times. Antigen unknown. The CDR3 is 15 amino acids. Per the germline V gene, CDR1 is GTSNPN and CDR2 is SVGIG (reference sequence). V lost 0 bases, J lost 4 bases, and 5 bases stayed unmatched.

The source material was naive CD4+ T cells from blood. This chain uses TRBV30 with TRBJ1-5, with 8 bases fitting TRBD1. This TCR came from a man in his thirties or forties with type 1 diabetes. The CDR3 nucleotides are TGTGCCTGGAGTGTACTTGGACAGGGAAATCAGCCCCAGCATTTT. It specifies CAWSVLGQGNQPQHF.